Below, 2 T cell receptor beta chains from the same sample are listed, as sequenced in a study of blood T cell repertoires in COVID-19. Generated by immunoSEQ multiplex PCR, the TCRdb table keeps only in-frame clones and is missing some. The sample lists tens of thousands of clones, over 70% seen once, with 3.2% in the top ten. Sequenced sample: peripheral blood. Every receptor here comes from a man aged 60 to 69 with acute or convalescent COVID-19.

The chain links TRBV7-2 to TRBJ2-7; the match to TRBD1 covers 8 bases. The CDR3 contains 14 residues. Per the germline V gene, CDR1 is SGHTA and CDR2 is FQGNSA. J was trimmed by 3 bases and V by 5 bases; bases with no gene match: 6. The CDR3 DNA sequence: TGTGCCAGCAGCGGACAGACAGGGGACTACGAGCAGTACTTC. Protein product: CASSGQTGDYEQYF.

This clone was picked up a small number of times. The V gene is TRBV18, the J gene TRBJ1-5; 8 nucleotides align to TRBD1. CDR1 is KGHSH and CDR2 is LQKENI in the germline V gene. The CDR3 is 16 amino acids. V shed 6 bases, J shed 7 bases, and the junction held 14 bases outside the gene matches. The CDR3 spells CASSPSAGGAGQPQHF. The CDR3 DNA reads TGTGCCAGCTCCCCCAGTGCAGGGGGCGCGGGCCAGCCCCAGCATTTT.